This T cell receptor beta chain was sequenced during a study of blood T cells in healthy people across ages. The use of a sample-barcoded 5' primer and a J-beta primer mix characterized a second PCR of roughly 6 to 11 cycles. TCRdb reanalysed the 5' RACE reads using MiXCR and keeps one entry per CDR3 protein. The sample holds 950,000 to 1,200,000 distinct CDR3 sequences, more than 30% seen once. V lost 6 bases and J 0 bases, leaving 8 bases between the germline ends. The CDR3 length is 12 residues. Looked up from germline, CDR1 is SQVTM and CDR2 is ANQGSEA. The sample holds a few counts of this clonotype.

The V call is TRBV29-1, the J call TRBJ1-1, with D tentatively TRBD1 (6 bases). This clonotype originated in a man younger than 35 in good health. The sample comprised blood. DNA of the CDR3: TGCAGCGTAGACAGGCTGAACACTGAAGCTTTCTTT. Amino acids: CSVDRLNTEAFF.